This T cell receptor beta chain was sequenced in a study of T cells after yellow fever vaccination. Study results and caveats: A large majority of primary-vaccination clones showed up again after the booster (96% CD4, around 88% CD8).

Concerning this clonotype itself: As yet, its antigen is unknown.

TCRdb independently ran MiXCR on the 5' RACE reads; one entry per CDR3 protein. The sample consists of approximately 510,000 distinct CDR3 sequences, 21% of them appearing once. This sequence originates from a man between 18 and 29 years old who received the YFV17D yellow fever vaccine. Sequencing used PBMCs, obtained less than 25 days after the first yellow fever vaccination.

This CDR3 reads CASSLAGGAQYEQYF. CDR3 coding DNA: TGTGCCAGCAGCTTGGCCGGGGGGGCTCAATACGAGCAGTACTTC. The J gene is TRBJ2-7, the V gene TRBV5-4, with 8 nucleotides matching TRBD2. V was clipped by 0 bases and J by 4 bases; unmatched bases: 6. Germline V gene data show CDR1 as SGHNT and CDR2 as YYREEE (reference sequence). The CDR3 length is 15 residues.